This TCR beta chain was documented in a study of cytomegalovirus exposure and HLA in healthy donors. The study's findings and limits: A later analysis by the authors found several of the most significant clusters apparently linked to common viral pathogens.

The study ran its PCR with 60 Vbeta and 13 Jbeta primers. The repertoire was sequenced with immunoSEQ multiplex PCR; TCRdb's copy has only in-frame clones and lacks some. The table has just over 150,000 clones, 60% to 85% seen once. This clone is a singleton in its sample. Its target is unknown. CDR3 length: 13 residues. Deletions cut 4 bases from V and 6 bases from J, with 12 bases between. Germline CDR1 reads KGHSH; CDR2 reads LQKENI. Sequencing input: PBMCs. This receptor was identified in a woman aged 40-49 years in good health and CMV-seronegative. The V gene is TRBV18, the J gene TRBJ1-2; TRBD1 might be the D (5 bases). The CDR3 nucleotides read TGTGCCAGCTCACGCCCGGGGGGGGATGGCTACACCTTC. As protein: CASSRPGGDGYTF. The whole variable domain, remainder taken from reference TRBV18 and TRBJ1-2, is NAGVMQNPRHLVRRRGQEARLRCSPMKGHSHVYWYRQLPEEGLKFMVYLQKENIIDESGMPKERFSAEFPKEGPSILRIQQVVRGDSAAYFCASSRPGGDGYTFGSGTRLTVV.